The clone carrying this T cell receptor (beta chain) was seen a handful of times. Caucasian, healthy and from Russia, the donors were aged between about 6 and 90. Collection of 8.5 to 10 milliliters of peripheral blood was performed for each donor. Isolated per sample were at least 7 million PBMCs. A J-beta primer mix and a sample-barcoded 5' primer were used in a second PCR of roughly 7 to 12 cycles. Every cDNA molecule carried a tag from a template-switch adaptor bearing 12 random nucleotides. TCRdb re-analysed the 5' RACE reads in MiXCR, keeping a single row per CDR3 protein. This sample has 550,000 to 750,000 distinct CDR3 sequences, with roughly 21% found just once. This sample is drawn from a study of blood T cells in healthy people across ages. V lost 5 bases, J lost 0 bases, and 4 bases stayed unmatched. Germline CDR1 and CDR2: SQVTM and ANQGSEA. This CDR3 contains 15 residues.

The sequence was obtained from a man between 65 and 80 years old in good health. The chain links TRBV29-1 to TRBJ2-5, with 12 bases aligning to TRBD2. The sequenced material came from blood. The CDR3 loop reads CSVTTSGGNQETQYF. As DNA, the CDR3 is TGCAGCGTTACGACTAGCGGGGGCAACCAAGAGACCCAGTACTTC.